The 6 T cell receptor beta chains below were found in one sample sequenced in a study of CXCR3-negative and CXCR3-positive naive CD8 T cells. General observations from the study: CXCR3-negative naive cells had less hydrophobic TRB CDR3s than did CXCR3-positive naive cells.

The antigens for these receptors are not known. cDNA libraries for TRB were generated by 5' RACE incorporating UMI labels. TCRdb re-called the 5' RACE reads; every CDR3 protein appears as one record, without DNA. This sample's table reports roughly 80,000 distinct CDR3 sequences. Sequenced input: naive CXCR3+ CD8+ T cells from blood. As to subset: CD45RO-CCR7+CD27+CD95- naive CD8+ T cells expressing CXCR3 (TNR3+). The receptors were sampled from a human donor in good health. Some clones in this sample may be carry-over from other donors' samples.

The chain combines TRBV28 with TRBJ2-3; no DNA is available, so the TRBD2 call from TCRdb remains unchecked. Germline V gene data show CDR1 as MDHEN and CDR2 as SYDVKM. The CDR3 has 17 residues. This CDR3 reads CASSVGTRPTATDTQYF. Variable domain in full (rest from reference TRBV28 and TRBJ2-3): DVKVTQSSRYLVKRTGEKVFLECVQDMDHENMFWYRQDPGLGLRLIYFSYDVKMKEKGDIPEGYSVSREKKERFSLILESASTNQTSMYLCASSVGTRPTATDTQYFGPGTRLTVL.

The chain employs TRBV19 and TRBJ2-1; without DNA, the TCRdb call of TRBD1 cannot be checked. This CDR3 spans 12 amino acids. Looked up from germline, CDR1 is LNHDA and CDR2 is SQIVND (reference sequence). CDR3 loop: CASGTGLNEQFF.

V and J are TRBV20-1 and TRBJ1-1. The CDR3 consists of 12 residues. The germline CDR1 and CDR2 sequences are DFQATT and SNEGSKA (reference sequence). The CDR3: CSASWVATEAFF.

The chain recombines TRBV6-2 or TRBV6-3 with TRBJ2-7. The CDR3 is 14 residues long. Germline V gene sequence: CDR1 MNHEY, CDR2 SVGEGT. The chain's CDR3 is CASNPTGIPHEQYF.

The chain uses TRBV28 and TRBJ1-2; TCRdb proposes TRBD1, but this gene call is untestable without DNA. Germline assignment: CDR1 MDHEN and CDR2 SYDVKM. This CDR3 contains 15 residues. The chain's CDR3 is CASSLRQGAWYGYTF.

The CDR3: CASSLFLAGGPLDEQFF. The chain joins TRBV28 to TRBJ2-1; TCRdb designates TRBD2, a call that cannot be tested without DNA. The CDR3 spans 17 residues. CDR1 and CDR2 (germline): MDHEN, SYDVKM.